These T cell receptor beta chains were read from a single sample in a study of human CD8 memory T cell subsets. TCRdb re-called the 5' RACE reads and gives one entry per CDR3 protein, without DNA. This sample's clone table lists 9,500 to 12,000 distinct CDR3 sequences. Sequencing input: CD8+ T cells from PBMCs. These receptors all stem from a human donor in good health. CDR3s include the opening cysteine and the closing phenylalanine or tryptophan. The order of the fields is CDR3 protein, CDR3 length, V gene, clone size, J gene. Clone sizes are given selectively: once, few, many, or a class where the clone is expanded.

CASSLGTSGGDEQFF 15 TRBV7-9 NA TRBJ2-1
CASSTSSYNEQFF 13 TRBV13 medium-sized TRBJ2-1
CASSADRSSGNTIYF 15 TRBV19 NA TRBJ1-3
CASSLDRATDTQYF 14 TRBV7-6 NA TRBJ2-3
CASSTPDTQYF 11 TRBV18 NA TRBJ2-3
CASSFGGELFF 11 TRBV5-4 NA TRBJ2-2
CATAGTGDPREQYF 14 TRBV10-2 NA TRBJ2-7
CASSLQSNTGELFF 14 TRBV5-1 medium-sized TRBJ2-2
CASSTDGAYNEQFF 14 TRBV5-1 medium-sized TRBJ2-1
CASSLAWGQDIQYF 14 TRBV11-2 NA TRBJ2-4
CASSLSADRQETQYF 15 TRBV28 medium-sized TRBJ2-5
CASSGATGPEQFF 13 TRBV9 NA TRBJ2-1
CAIEQALFYEQYF 13 TRBV7-9 NA TRBJ2-7
CASSHSTGLDEQFF 14 TRBV4-1 NA TRBJ2-1
CAISESDRDEYF 12 TRBV10-3 NA TRBJ2-3
CASSSDNRGEEQYF 14 TRBV13 NA TRBJ2-7
CASNTGTTYEQYF 13 TRBV2 NA TRBJ2-7
CASSYSTDSYEQYF 14 TRBV5-1 NA TRBJ2-7
CSVEGALPSTSGRAEIYNEQFF 22 TRBV29-1 NA TRBJ2-1
CASSLVASAENQPQHF 16 TRBV5-5 large TRBJ1-5
CASSLSFSGRIGLSGTDTQYF 21 TRBV7-3 NA TRBJ2-3
CASSFGAYEQFF 12 TRBV7-9 NA TRBJ2-1
CASGLAQTSTDTQYF 15 TRBV12-5 medium-sized TRBJ2-3
CASSPEDRTYNEQFF 15 TRBV18 NA TRBJ2-1
CASSLANGTSNPAFF 15 TRBV7-9 NA TRBJ1-1
CASELEGNTYEQYF 14 TRBV6-6 NA TRBJ2-7
CASSLNWGETQYF 13 TRBV12-3/TRBV12-4 NA TRBJ2-5
CASSLVGGSTEAFF 14 TRBV5-5 NA TRBJ1-1